This T cell receptor beta chain was identified in a study of blood T cell repertoires in COVID-19. Across the whole study: Acute and convalescent COVID-19 specimens originated in the United States, Italy and Spain. Sources were T cells, B-cell-depleted T cells, or PBMCs; the material itself was cDNA or gDNA.

Repertoires were generated with immunoSEQ multiplex PCR, while TCRdb's copy carries only in-frame clones and drops some. The sample contains some 70,000 clones, 86% of which appear only once. Losses at the gene ends were 1 base for V and 5 bases for J; bases not matched to a gene: 6. Germline values: CDR1 LNHDA, CDR2 SQIVND (reference sequence). CDR3 length: 15 amino acids. The gene calls are TRBV19 and TRBJ2-7; 9 bases line up with TRBD1. The receptor's source is a man aged 30 to 45 with acute or convalescent COVID-19. The sequencing sample was made of peripheral blood. This chain's CDR3 is CASSIAGTGYNEQYF. In DNA, the CDR3 is TGTGCCAGTAGTATAGCCGGGACAGGGTACAACGAGCAGTACTTC.